Listed below are T cell receptor beta chains from one sample, sequenced in a study of coeliac disease. Here immunoSEQ multiplex PCR was the method, and the copy in TCRdb shows in-frame clones only, minus some. In the table there are fewer than 9,500 clones, 67% of which are singletons. Sequenced material: lamina propria lymphocytes from the gut. All receptors come from a woman in her fifties or sixties with celiac disease. Each CDR3 is given with its conserved first and last residue. A D gene is named only where the DNA matches it firmly. Part of the rows lack a size; the others show once, few, many or a class for expanded clones.

>TRBJ2-7|TRBV6-5|.|.|11
TGTGCCAGCAGTCACAGTAACGAGCAGTACTTC
CASSHSNEQYF
>TRBJ1-1|TRBV5-1|.|.|15
TGCGCCAGCAGCTTCCTGACGGGGGGTTACACTGAAGCTTTCTTT
CASSFLTGGYTEAFF
>TRBJ2-7|TRBV29-1|TRBD2|.|17
TGCAGCGTTCACGGGCTCCCGACTAGCGGGAGAACCTACGAGCAGTACTTC
CSVHGLPTSGRTYEQYF
>TRBJ1-1|TRBV10-2|.|.|13
TGCGCCAGCAGGGGCAGAATGAACACTGAAGCTTTCTTT
CASRGRMNTEAFF
>TRBJ1-1|TRBV5-6|.|.|12
TGTGCCAGCAGCTCAAGGGGGAATTGGGCTTTCTTT
CASSSRGNWAFF
>TRBJ2-1|TRBV27|TRBD2|few|17
TGTGCCAGCAGTTCCAACCCCGGCCTAGCGGGGGTCAATGAGCAGTTCTTC
CASSSNPGLAGVNEQFF
>TRBJ2-7|TRBV6-5|TRBD2|.|13
TGTGCCAGCAGAGAGGGAGGGGACTACGAGCAGTACTTC
CASREGGDYEQYF
>TRBJ2-7|TRBV6-1|TRBD1|.|15
TGTGCCAGCAGCGATAGGACAGGGACAAGCTACGAGCAGTACTTC
CASSDRTGTSYEQYF
>TRBJ2-7|TRBV11-2|TRBD1|.|14
TGTGCCAGCAGACAGGGGAGCGTTTCGGGCGAGCAGTACTTC
CASRQGSVSGEQYF
>TRBJ1-6|TRBV27|.|.|17
TGTGCCAGCAGTTTAGATGTCCTAAGCTCCTATAATTCACCCCTCCACTTT
CASSLDVLSSYNSPLHF